A selection of T cell receptor beta chains follows, all from one sample in a study of T-cell reconstitution after alpha-beta-depleted transplantation in children. One entry per CDR3 protein results from TCRdb running MiXCR on the PCR reads. The repertoire has 150,000 to 200,000 distinct CDR3 sequences, roughly 11% of them found once; the top ten carry under 15%. The sample here was PBMCs, taken before TCRalphabeta/CD19-depleted stem cell transplant. These receptors were collected from a boy between 2 and 10 years old with acute myeloid leukemia, due to receive a stem cell transplant. Both conserved end residues are part of each CDR3. The D gene is left open where the match is weak. Clone size appears in some rows only: once, few, many, or a class for an expanded clone.

J gene,V gene,D gene,clone size,CDR3 protein,CDR3 DNA
TRBJ1-6,TRBV7-8,NA,many,CASSFLGRNNSPLHF,TGTGCCAGCAGCTTTCTTGGCCGGAATAATTCACCCCTCCACTTT
TRBJ2-1,TRBV6-1,TRBD2,many,CASSVTSGSYNEQFF,TGTGCCAGCAGCGTAACTAGCGGCTCCTACAATGAGCAGTTCTTC
TRBJ1-4,TRBV5-1,NA,many,CASSLEGVMGEKLFF,TGCGCCAGCAGCTTGGAGGGGGTAATGGGGGAAAAACTGTTTTTT
TRBJ2-2,TRBV20-1,TRBD2,many,CSARKLAGNTGELFF,TGCAGTGCTAGGAAACTAGCGGGTAACACCGGGGAGCTGTTTTTT
TRBJ2-1,TRBV20-1,TRBD2,many,CSARELAGGRYNEQFF,TGCAGTGCTAGAGAGCTAGCGGGAGGCCGGTACAATGAGCAGTTCTTC
TRBJ2-1,TRBV12-5,NA,NA,CASGVSGEQQFF,TGTGCTAGTGGGGTTTCGGGGGAACAGCAGTTCTTC
TRBJ1-2,TRBV5-1,NA,many,CASSPGYGYTF,TGCGCCAGCAGCCCCGGTTATGGCTACACCTTC
TRBJ2-7,TRBV4-2,NA,NA,CASSPSDGYSYEQYF,TGTGCCAGCAGCCCTTCAGACGGGTACTCCTACGAGCAGTACTTC
TRBJ2-1,TRBV10-2,TRBD2,many,CASRLAGALSYNEQFF,TGCGCCAGCAGATTAGCGGGGGCTCTCTCCTACAATGAGCAGTTCTTC
TRBJ1-5,TRBV7-9,NA,many,CASGRDNQPQHF,TGTGCCAGCGGACGGGACAATCAGCCCCAGCATTTT
TRBJ2-1,TRBV12-3/TRBV12-4,NA,NA,CASSSTTAGNNEQFF,TGTGCCAGCAGCTCTACCACCGCAGGTAACAATGAGCAGTTCTTC
TRBJ1-1,TRBV6-1,NA,NA,CASSGLDGVGTEAFF,TGTGCCAGCAGCGGACTCGACGGGGTTGGCACTGAAGCTTTCTTT
TRBJ1-3,TRBV14,NA,many,CASSHGHLSGNTIYF,TGTGCCAGCAGCCACGGACACCTCTCTGGAAACACCATATATTTT
TRBJ2-7,TRBV20-1,NA,many,CSANHRDSYEQYF,TGCAGTGCTAACCACAGGGACTCGTACGAGCAGTACTTC
TRBJ2-7,TRBV19,TRBD2,many,CASSPIKAGGPSYEQYF,TGTGCCAGTAGTCCGATCAAAGCGGGAGGGCCTAGCTACGAGCAGTACTTC
TRBJ2-7,TRBV11-2,NA,many,CASSLDPPNEQYF,TGTGCCAGCAGCTTAGACCCCCCAAACGAGCAGTACTTC
TRBJ1-1,TRBV20-1,NA,many,CSARAGWDTEAFF,TGCAGTGCTAGGGCGGGGTGGGACACTGAAGCTTTCTTT
TRBJ2-1,TRBV15,NA,many,CATSRGFGRSYNEQFF,TGTGCCACCAGCAGAGGATTTGGGAGATCCTACAATGAGCAGTTCTTC
TRBJ2-3,TRBV6-2/TRBV6-3,TRBD1,many,CASSYSKGAIVNLPTDTQYF,TGTGCCAGCAGTTACTCGAAGGGGGCGATTGTTAATCTCCCCACAGATACGCAGTATTTT
TRBJ2-3,TRBV7-6,NA,many,CASSSMTGTDGTQYF,TGTGCCAGCAGCTCGATGACTGGTACTGACGGTACGCAGTATTTT
TRBJ1-3,TRBV4-1,NA,many,CASSPLGGNTIYF,TGCGCCAGCAGCCCCCTAGGTGGAAACACCATATATTTT
TRBJ1-2,TRBV7-9,NA,many,CASSLAGHYGYTF,TGTGCCAGCAGCTTAGCGGGACACTATGGCTACACCTTC
TRBJ2-5,TRBV7-2,NA,many,CASSLSRAARETQYF,TGTGCCAGCAGCTTATCTCGCGCCGCCCGGGAGACCCAGTACTTC
TRBJ2-1,TRBV20-1,NA,many,CSANRGAYNEQFF,TGCAGTGCTAACCGCGGTGCCTACAATGAGCAGTTCTTC
TRBJ2-7,TRBV12-3/TRBV12-4,NA,many,CASSLVPGSGSSYEQYF,TGTGCCAGCAGTTTAGTCCCTGGGTCCGGGAGCTCCTACGAGCAGTACTTC
TRBJ2-3,TRBV20-1,TRBD2,many,CSATARGEGSTDTQYF,TGCAGTGCAACTGCCCGGGGGGAGGGCAGCACAGATACGCAGTATTTT
TRBJ2-1,TRBV27,NA,many,CASSLTEYNEQFF,TGTGCCAGCAGTTTAACGGAATACAATGAGCAGTTCTTC
TRBJ2-7,TRBV6-5,NA,many,CASSYRNLGGEQYF,TGTGCCAGCAGTTACAGGAATTTGGGGGGAGAGCAGTACTTC
TRBJ1-4,TRBV5-1,NA,many,CASSLDNSLLEKLFF,TGCGCCAGCAGCTTGGACAACAGTTTGTTAGAAAAACTGTTTTTT
TRBJ2-2,TRBV12-3/TRBV12-4,NA,many,CASNTGGPPGELFF,TGTGCCAGCAACACCGGGGGTCCTCCCGGGGAGCTGTTTTTT
TRBJ2-1,TRBV20-1,TRBD2,NA,CSATGTSADEQFF,TGCAGTGCTACCGGGACTAGCGCAGATGAGCAGTTCTTC
TRBJ2-7,TRBV10-3,NA,many,CAISEGHGGYEQYF,TGTGCCATCAGCGAAGGACACGGAGGCTACGAGCAGTACTTC
TRBJ1-6,TRBV6-5,NA,many,CASRTIGYNSPLHF,TGTGCCAGCAGGACGATAGGGTATAATTCACCCCTCCACTTT
TRBJ2-7,TRBV7-9,NA,many,CASSLGAGNYEQYF,TGTGCCAGCAGCTTAGGAGCTGGGAACTACGAGCAGTACTTC
TRBJ1-6,TRBV6-1,TRBD1,many,CASSGDRSSYNSPLHF,TGTGCCAGCAGTGGGGACAGGAGCTCCTATAATTCACCCCTCCACTTT
TRBJ1-2,TRBV2,NA,NA,CASSGSPWIGDGYTF,TGTGCCAGCAGTGGCTCTCCGTGGATCGGGGATGGCTACACCTTC
TRBJ2-1,TRBV29-1,TRBD2,many,CSGAGTSGGDYNEQFF,TGCAGCGGTGCTGGGACTAGCGGGGGCGACTACAATGAGCAGTTCTTC
TRBJ1-5,TRBV4-2,TRBD1,many,CASSPYGQGDQPQHF,TGTGCCAGCAGCCCTTACGGACAGGGGGATCAGCCCCAGCATTTT
TRBJ1-4,TRBV18,NA,many,CASSPRSSGAGEKLFF,TGTGCCAGCTCACCAAGGTCGTCGGGGGCCGGGGAAAAACTGTTTTTT
TRBJ2-1,TRBV5-4,TRBD2,many,CASSRGGLAVYNEQFF,TGTGCCAGCAGCAGAGGGGGACTAGCGGTTTACAATGAGCAGTTCTTC
TRBJ2-2,TRBV5-1,NA,many,CASSLVSGPGELFF,TGCGCCAGCAGCTTGGTTAGTGGCCCCGGGGAGCTGTTTTTT